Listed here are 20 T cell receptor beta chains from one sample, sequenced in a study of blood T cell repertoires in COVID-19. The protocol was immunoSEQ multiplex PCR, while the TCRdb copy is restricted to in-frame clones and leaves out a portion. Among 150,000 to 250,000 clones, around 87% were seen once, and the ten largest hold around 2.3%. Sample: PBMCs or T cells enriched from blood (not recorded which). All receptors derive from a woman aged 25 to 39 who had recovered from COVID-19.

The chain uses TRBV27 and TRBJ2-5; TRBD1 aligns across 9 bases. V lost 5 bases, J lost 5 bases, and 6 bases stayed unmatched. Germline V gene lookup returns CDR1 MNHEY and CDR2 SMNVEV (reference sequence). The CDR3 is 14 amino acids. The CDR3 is CASSLTGGEETQYF. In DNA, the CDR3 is TGTGCCAGCAGTCTAACAGGGGGCGAGGAGACCCAGTACTTC.

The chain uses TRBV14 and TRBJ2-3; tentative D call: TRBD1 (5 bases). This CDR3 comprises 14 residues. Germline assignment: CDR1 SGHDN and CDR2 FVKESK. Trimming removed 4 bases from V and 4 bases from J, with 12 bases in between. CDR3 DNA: TGTGCCAGCAGCCTTCAGGGTCCTCCAGATACGCAGTATTTT. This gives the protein CASSLQGPPDTQYF.

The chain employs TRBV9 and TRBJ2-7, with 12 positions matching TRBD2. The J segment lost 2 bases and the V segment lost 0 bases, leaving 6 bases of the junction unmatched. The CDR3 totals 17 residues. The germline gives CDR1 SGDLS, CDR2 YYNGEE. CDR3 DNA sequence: TGTGCCAGCAGCGTAGCCCCAACTAGCGGGAGGACCTACGAGCAGTACTTC. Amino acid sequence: CASSVAPTSGRTYEQYF.

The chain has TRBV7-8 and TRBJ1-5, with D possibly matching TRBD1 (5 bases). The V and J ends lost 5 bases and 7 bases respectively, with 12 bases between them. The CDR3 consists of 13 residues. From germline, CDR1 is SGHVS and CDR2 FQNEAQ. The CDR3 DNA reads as TGTGCCAGCAGCACGCAGGGATTCCAGCCCCAGCATTTT. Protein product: CASSTQGFQPQHF.

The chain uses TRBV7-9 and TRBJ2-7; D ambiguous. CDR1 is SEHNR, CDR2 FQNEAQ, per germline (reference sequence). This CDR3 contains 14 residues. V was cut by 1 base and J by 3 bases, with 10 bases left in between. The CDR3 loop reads CASSLVGSVYEQYF. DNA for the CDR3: TGTGCCAGCAGCTTAGTTGGTTCAGTCTACGAGCAGTACTTC.

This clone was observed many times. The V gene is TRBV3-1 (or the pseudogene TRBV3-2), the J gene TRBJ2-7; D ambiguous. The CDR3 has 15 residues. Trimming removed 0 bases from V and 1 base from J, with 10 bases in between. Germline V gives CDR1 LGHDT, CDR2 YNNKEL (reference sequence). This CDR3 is CASSQDLAGSYEQYF. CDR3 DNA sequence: TGTGCCAGCAGCCAAGATTTGGCAGGTTCCTACGAGCAGTACTTC.

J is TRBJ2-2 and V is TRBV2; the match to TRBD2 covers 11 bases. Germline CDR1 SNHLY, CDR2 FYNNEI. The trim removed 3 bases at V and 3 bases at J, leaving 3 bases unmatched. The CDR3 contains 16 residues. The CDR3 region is CASSERLAGYTGELFF. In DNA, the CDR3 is TGTGCCAGCAGTGAGCGACTAGCGGGATACACCGGGGAGCTGTTTTTT.

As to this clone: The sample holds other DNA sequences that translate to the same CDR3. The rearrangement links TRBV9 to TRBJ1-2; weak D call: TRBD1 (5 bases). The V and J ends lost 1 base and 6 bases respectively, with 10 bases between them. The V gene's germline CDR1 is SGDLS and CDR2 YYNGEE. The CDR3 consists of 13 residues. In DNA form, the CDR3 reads TGTGCCAGCAGCGTACAGGGAGGGCATGGCTACACCTTC. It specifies CASSVQGGHGYTF.

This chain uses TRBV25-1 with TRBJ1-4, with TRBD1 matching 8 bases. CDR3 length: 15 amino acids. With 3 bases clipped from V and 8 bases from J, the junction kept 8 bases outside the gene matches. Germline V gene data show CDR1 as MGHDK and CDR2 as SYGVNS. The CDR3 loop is CASSDFGTGGEKLFF. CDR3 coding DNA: TGTGCCAGCAGTGATTTTGGAACAGGGGGGGAAAAACTGTTTTTT.

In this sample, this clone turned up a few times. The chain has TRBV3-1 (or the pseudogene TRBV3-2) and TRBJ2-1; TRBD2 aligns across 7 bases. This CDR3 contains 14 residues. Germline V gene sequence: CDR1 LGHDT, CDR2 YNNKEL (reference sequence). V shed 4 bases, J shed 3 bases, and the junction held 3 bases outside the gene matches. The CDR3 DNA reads TGTGCCAGCAGCCGACTAGCTGGCTACAATGAGCAGTTCTTC. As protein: CASSRLAGYNEQFF.

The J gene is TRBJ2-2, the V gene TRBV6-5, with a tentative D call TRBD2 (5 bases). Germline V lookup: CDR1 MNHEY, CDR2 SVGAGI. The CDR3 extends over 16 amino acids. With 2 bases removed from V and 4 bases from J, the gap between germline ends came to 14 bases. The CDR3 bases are TGTGCCAGCAGTTACGGGCAGCTCCGGGGCACCGGGGAGCTGTTTTTT. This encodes CASSYGQLRGTGELFF.

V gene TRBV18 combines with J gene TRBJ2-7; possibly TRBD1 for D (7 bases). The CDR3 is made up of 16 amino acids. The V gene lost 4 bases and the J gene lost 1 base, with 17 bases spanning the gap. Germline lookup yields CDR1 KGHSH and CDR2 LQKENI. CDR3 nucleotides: TGTGCCAGCTCACGTCGCGGGACAGACCTATCCTACGAGCAGTACTTC. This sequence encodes CASSRRGTDLSYEQYF.

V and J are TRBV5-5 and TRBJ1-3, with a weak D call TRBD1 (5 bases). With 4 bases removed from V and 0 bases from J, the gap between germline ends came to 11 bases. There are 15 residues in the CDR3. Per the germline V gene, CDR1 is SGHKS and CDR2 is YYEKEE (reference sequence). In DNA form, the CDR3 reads TGTGCCAGCAGCGTGGACACCGACTCTGGAAACACCATATATTTT. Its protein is CASSVDTDSGNTIYF. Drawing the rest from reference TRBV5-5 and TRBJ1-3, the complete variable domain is DAGVTQSPTHLIKTRGQQVTLRCSPISGHKSVSWYQQVLGQGPQFIFQYYEKEERGRGNFPDRFSARQFPNYSSELNVNALLLGDSALYLCASSVDTDSGNTIYFGEGSWLTVV.

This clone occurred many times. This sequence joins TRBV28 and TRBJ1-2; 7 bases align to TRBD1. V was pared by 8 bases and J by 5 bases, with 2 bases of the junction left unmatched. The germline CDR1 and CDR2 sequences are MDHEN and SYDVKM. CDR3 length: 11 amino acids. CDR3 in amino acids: CASEQGYGYTF. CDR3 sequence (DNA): TGTGCCAGCGAACAGGGGTATGGCTACACCTTC.

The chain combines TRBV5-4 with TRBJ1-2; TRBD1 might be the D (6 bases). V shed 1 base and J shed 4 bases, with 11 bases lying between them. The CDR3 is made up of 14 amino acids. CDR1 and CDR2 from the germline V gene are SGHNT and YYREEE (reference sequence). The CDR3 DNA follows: TGTGCCAGCAGCTTGTATCAGGGGAGCTATGGCTACACCTTC. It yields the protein CASSLYQGSYGYTF.

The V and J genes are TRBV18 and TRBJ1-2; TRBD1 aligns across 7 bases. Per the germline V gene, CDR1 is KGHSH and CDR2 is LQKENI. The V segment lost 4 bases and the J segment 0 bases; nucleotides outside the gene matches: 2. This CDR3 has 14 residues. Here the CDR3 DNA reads TGTGCCAGCTCACAACAGGGGACTAACTATGGCTACACCTTC. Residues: CASSQQGTNYGYTF.

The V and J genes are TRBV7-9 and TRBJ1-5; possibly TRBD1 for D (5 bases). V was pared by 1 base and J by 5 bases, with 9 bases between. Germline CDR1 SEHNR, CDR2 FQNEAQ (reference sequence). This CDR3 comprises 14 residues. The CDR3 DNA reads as TGTGCCAGCAGCTTAGTGGGGGGGGATCAGCCCCAGCATTTT. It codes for CASSLVGGDQPQHF.

The CDR3, as DNA: TGTGCCAGCAGCCTGGGAGGACTACTTAAAGGGGAGACCCAGTACTTC. It translates to CASSLGGLLKGETQYF. This rearrangement joins TRBV14 to TRBJ2-5; D might be TRBD2 (6 bases). Germline V gives CDR1 SGHDN, CDR2 FVKESK. The length of the CDR3 is 16 residues. V was shortened by 4 bases and J by 5 bases, with 20 bases between the two germline ends.

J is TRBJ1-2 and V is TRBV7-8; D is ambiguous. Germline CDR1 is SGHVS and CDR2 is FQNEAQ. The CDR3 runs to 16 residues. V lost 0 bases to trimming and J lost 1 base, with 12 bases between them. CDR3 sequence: CASSLALGRGNYGYTF. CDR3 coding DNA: TGTGCCAGCAGCTTAGCGTTGGGGAGAGGTAACTATGGCTACACCTTC.

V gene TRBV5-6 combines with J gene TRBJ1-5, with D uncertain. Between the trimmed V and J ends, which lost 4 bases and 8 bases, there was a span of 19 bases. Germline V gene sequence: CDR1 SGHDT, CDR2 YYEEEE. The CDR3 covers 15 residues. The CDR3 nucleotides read TGTGCCAGCAGCCCTCGGAGGTGGCCAGGTGAGCCCCAGCATTTT. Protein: CASSPRRWPGEPQHF.